This T cell receptor beta chain was documented in a study of blood T cell repertoires in COVID-19. Patients in Seattle were enrolled during active infection, then followed longitudinally. Original analysis: Estimation of nucleated cell counts was performed using reference gene primer amplification. Here immunoSEQ multiplex PCR was the method, and the copy in TCRdb shows in-frame clones only, minus some. V, J and clone size are those of that table, while D and trimming were read from the DNA. Of hundreds of thousands of clones in the sample, 86% were seen once. CDR3 length: 14 residues. Germline V gene data show CDR1 as MNHEY and CDR2 as SMNVEV (reference sequence). V lost 6 bases, J lost 4 bases, and 12 bases lay in between.

Sequenced material: peripheral blood. This sequence was found in a man in his fifties or sixties with COVID-19, enrolled during active disease. The V and J genes are TRBV27 and TRBJ1-4; TRBD1 might be the D (5 bases). The CDR3 DNA sequence: TGTGCCAGCAGAAGGGGTGGCGATAATGAAAAACTGTTTTTT. Protein product: CASRRGGDNEKLFF.